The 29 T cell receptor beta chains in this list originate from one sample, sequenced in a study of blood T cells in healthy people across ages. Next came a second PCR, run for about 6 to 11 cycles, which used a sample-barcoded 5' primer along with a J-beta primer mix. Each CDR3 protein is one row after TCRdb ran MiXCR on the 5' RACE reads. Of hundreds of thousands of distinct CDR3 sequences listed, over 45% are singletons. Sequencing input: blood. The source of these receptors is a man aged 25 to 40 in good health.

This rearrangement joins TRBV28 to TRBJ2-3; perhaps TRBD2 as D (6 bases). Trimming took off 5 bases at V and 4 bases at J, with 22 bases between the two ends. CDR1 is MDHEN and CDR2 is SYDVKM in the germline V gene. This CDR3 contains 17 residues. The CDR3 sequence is CASSRRSISGTSDTQYF. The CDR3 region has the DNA TGTGCCAGCAGTAGACGGTCGATTAGCGGAACCTCAGATACGCAGTATTTT.

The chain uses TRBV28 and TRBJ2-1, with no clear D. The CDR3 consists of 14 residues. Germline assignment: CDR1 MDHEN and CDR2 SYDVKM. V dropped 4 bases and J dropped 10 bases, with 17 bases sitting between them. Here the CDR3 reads CASSSPPLHREQFF. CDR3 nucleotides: TGTGCCAGCAGTTCGCCCCCTCTGCATAGGGAGCAGTTCTTC.

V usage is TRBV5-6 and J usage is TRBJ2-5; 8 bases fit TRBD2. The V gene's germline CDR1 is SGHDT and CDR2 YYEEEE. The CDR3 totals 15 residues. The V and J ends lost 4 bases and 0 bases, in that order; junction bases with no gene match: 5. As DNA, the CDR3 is TGTGCCAGCAGCCAACAGCGGGGGTACCAAGAGACCCAGTACTTC. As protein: CASSQQRGYQETQYF.

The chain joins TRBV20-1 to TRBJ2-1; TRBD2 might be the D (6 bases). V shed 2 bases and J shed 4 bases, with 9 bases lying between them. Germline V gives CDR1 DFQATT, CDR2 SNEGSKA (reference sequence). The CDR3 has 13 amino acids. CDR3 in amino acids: CSARRRGYNEQFF. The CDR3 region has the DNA TGCAGTGCTAGACGCCGGGGGTACAATGAGCAGTTCTTC.

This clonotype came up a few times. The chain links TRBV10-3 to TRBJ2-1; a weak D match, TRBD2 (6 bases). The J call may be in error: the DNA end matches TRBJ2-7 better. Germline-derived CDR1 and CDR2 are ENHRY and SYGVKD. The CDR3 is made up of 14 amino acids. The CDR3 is CAIRSGLSYNEQYF. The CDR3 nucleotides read TGTGCCATCAGATCGGGACTGTCCTACAATGAGCAGTACTTC.

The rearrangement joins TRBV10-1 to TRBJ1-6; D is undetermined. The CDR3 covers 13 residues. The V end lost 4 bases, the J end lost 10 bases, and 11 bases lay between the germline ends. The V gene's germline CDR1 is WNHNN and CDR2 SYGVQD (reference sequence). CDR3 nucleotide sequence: TGCGCCAGCAGTGTATCCGTGAAGTCACCCCTCCACTTT. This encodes CASSVSVKSPLHF.

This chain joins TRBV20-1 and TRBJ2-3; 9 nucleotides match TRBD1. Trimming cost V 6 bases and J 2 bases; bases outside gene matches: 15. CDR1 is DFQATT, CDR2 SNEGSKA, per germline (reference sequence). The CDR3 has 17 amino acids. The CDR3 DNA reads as TGCAGTGCGGTAGGGTTCGGACAGGGGTCATTCACAGATACGCAGTATTTT. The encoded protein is CSAVGFGQGSFTDTQYF.

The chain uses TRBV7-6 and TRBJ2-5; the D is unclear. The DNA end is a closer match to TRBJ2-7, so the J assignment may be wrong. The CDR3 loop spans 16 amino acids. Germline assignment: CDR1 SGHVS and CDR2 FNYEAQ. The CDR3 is CASSLDRSPLLGEQYF. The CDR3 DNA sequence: TGTGCCAGCAGCTTAGACCGGTCGCCCCTCTTGGGCGAGCAGTACTTC.

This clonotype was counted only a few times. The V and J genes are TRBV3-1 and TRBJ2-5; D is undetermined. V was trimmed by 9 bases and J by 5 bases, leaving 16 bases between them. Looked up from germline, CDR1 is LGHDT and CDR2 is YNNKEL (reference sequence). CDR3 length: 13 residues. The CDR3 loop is CASTELKTETQYF. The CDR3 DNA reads TGTGCCAGTACGGAGTTGAAAACGGAGACCCAGTACTTC.

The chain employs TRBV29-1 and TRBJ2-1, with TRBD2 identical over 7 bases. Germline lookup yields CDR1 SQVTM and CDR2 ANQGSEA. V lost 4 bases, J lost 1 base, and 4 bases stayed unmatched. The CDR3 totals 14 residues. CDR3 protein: CSVVGRGSYNEQFF. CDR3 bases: TGCAGCGTTGTGGGGCGGGGGTCCTACAATGAGCAGTTCTTC.

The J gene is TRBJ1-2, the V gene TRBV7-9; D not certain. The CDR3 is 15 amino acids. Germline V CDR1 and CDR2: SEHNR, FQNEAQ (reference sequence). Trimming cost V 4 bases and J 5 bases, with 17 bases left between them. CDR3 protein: CASSYGSGVDYGYTF. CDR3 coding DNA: TGTGCCAGCAGCTATGGAAGCGGGGTGGATTATGGCTACACCTTC.

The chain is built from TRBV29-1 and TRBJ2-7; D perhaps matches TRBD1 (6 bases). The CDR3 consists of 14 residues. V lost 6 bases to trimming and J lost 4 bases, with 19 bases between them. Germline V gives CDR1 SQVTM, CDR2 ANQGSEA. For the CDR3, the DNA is TGCAGCGTCGGTCCTCAGGGGCCATCTTACGAGCAGTACTTC. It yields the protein CSVGPQGPSYEQYF.

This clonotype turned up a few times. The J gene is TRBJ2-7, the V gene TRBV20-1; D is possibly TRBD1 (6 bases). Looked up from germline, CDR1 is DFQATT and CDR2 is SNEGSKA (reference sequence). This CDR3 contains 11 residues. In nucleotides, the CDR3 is TGCAGCGGACAGATTAGCTACGAGCAGTACTTC. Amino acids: CSGQISYEQYF.

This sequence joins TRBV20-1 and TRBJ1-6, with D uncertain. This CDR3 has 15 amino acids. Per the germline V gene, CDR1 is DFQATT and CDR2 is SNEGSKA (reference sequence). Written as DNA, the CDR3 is TGCAGCGTTGCCCGGCCACCGATCTATAATTCACCCCTCCACTTT. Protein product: CSVARPPIYNSPLHF.

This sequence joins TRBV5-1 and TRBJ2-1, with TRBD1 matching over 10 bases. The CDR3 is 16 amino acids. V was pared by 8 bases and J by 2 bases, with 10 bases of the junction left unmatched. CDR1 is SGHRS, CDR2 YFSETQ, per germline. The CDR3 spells CASKRGGTGAYNEQFF. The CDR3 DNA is TGCGCCAGTAAAAGAGGGGGGACAGGGGCCTACAATGAGCAGTTCTTC.

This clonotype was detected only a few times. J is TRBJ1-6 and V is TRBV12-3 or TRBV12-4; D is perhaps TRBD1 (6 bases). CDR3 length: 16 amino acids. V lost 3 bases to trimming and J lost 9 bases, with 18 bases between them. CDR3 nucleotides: TGTGCCAGCAGTTTTCGGGGGGCGCGGTTTCTTTCACCCCTCCACTTT. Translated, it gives CASSFRGARFLSPLHF.

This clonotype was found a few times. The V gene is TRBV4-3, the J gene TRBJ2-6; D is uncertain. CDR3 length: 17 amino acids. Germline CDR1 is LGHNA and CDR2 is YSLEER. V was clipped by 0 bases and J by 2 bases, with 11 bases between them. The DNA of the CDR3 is TGCGCCAGCAGCCAAGATAGTCCCGGAACTGGGGCCAACGTCCTGACTTTC. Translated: CASSQDSPGTGANVLTF.

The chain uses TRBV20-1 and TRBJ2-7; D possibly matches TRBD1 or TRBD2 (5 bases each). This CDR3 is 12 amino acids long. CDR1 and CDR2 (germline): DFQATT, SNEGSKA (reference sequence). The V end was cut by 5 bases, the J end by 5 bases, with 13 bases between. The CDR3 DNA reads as TGCAGTGCTCCCGGGACCCCCCACGAGCAGTACTTC. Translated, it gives CSAPGTPHEQYF.

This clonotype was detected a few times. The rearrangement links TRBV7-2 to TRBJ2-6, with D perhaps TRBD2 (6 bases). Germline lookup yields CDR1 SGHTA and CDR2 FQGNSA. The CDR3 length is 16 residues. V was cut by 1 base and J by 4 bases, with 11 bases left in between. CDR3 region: CASSLVSGAGANVLTF. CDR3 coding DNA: TGTGCCAGCAGCTTAGTCTCGGGAGCCGGGGCCAACGTCCTGACTTTC.

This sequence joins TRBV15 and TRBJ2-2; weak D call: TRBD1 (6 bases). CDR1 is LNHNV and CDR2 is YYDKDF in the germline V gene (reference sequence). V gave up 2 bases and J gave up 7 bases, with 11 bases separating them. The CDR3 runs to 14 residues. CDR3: CATSRTGFIGELFF. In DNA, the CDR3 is TGTGCCACCAGCAGAACAGGGTTCATCGGGGAGCTGTTTTTT. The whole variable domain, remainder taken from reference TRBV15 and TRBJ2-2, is DAMVIQNPRYQVTQFGKPVTLSCSQTLNHNVMYWYQQKSSQAPKLLFHYYDKDFNNEADTPDNFQSRRPNTSFCFLDIRSPGLGDTAMYLCATSRTGFIGELFFGEGSRLTVL.

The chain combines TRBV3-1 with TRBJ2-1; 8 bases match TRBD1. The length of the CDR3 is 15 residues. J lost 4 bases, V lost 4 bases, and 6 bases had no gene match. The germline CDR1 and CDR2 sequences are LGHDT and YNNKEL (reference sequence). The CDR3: CASSPPQGAYNEQFF. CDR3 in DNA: TGTGCCAGCAGCCCCCCTCAGGGGGCATACAATGAGCAGTTCTTC.

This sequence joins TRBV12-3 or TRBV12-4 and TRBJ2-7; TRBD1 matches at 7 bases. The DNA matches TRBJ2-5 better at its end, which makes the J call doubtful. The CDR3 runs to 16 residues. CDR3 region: CASSQKETGQAETQYF. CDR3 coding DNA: TGTGCCAGCAGTCAGAAGGAAACTGGACAGGCTGAGACCCAGTACTTC.

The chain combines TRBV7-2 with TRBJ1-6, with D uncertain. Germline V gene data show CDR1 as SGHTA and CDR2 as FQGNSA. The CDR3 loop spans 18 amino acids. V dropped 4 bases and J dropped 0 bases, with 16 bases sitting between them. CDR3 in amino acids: CASSSQPVLSSYNSPLHF. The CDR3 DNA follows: TGTGCCAGCAGCTCCCAGCCAGTGCTAAGCTCCTATAATTCACCCCTCCACTTT.

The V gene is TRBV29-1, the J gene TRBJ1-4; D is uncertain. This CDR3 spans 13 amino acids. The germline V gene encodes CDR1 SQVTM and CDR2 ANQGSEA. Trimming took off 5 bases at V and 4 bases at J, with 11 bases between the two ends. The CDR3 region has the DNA TGCAGCGTTTTTGTCAGACTTAATGAAAAACTGTTTTTT. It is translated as CSVFVRLNEKLFF.

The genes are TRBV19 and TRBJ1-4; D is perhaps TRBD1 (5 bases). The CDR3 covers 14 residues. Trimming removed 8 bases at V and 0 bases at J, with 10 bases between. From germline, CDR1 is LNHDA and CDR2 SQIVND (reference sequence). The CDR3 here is CASLDRATNEKLFF. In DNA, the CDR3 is TGTGCCAGTCTCGACAGAGCAACTAATGAAAAACTGTTTTTT.

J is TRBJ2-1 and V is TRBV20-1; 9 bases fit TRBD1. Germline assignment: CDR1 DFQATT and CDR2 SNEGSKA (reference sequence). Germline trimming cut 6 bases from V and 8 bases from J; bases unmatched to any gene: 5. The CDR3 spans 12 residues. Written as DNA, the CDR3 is TGCAGTGCAGACAGGGGGGGTGATGAGCAGTTCTTC. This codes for CSADRGGDEQFF.

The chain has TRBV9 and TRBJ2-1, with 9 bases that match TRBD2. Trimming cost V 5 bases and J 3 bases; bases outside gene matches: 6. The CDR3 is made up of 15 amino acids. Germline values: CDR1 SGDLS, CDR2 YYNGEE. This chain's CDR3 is CASSTRGGGYNEQFF. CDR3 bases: TGTGCCAGCAGTACTCGCGGGGGGGGCTACAATGAGCAGTTCTTC.

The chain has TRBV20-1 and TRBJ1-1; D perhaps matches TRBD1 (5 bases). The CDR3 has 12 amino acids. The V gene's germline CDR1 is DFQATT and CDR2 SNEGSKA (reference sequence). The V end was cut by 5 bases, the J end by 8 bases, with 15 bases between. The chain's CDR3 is CSARPGRGEAFF. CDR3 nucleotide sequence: TGCAGTGCTCGTCCAGGGCGGGGAGAAGCTTTCTTT.

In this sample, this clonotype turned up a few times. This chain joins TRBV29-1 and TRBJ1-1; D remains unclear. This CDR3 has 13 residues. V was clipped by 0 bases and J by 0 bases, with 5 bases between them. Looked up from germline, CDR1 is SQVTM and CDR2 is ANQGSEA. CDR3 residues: CSVEEQLNTEAFF. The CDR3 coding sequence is TGCAGCGTTGAAGAACAGTTGAACACTGAAGCTTTCTTT.